This T cell receptor (beta chain) was captured by sequencing in a study of T cells in narcolepsy. The overall study: Healthy controls were enrolled alongside patients with narcolepsy type 1 or type 2.

On this clone: Its cognate antigen is unknown.

Study outcomes and limitations: Autoreactive clonotypes reportedly recurred in blood of same and different patients, not controls.

Assay: immunoSEQ multiplex PCR; the TCRdb copy retains only in-frame clones and omits some. The sample lists around 30,000 clones, roughly four fifths occurring once. Material for sequencing was CD45RA- memory CD4+ T cells from PBMCs. The TCR was taken from a human donor with narcolepsy.

CDR3 DNA: TGCGCCAGCAGCCAGGATGGACGGATCACCGGGGAGCTGTTTTTT. Amino acids: CASSQDGRITGELFF. The chain couples TRBV4-3 to TRBJ2-2; D remains ambiguous. The CDR3 contains 15 residues. CDR1 and CDR2 from the germline V gene are LGHNA and YSLEER. The V and J ends lost 3 bases and 4 bases respectively, with 12 bases between them.